This entry lists 30 T cell receptor beta chains sequenced from one sample in a study of identical twins. TCRdb re-called the 5' RACE reads with MiXCR, one entry per CDR3 protein. Of 650,000 to 750,000 distinct CDR3 sequences in the sample, less than 25% were seen once. The same data also went into a second study, on T cells expressing NK-cell markers.

What was sequenced was PBMCs. The receptors shown here come from a woman aged 18 to 35 in good health.

The rearrangement uses TRBV6-5 and TRBJ2-1; 9 bases map to TRBD2. CDR1 MNHEY and CDR2 SVGAGI come from the germline V gene. V lost 0 bases to trimming and J lost 9 bases; unmatched junction nucleotides: 6. The CDR3 length is 15 residues. In DNA form, the CDR3 reads TGTGCCAGCAGTTACTCTGCGGGAGGGCCCGTTGAGCAGTTCTTC. This encodes CASSYSAGGPVEQFF.

This clonotype has more than one count but fewer than ten. V and J are TRBV20-1 and TRBJ2-1; D is possibly TRBD2 (6 bases). The germline gives CDR1 DFQATT, CDR2 SNEGSKA (reference sequence). The CDR3 is 13 amino acids. V lost 3 bases and J lost 8, with 14 bases in between. The CDR3 DNA reads as TGCAGTGCTAGTAGGACGGGAGCGGATGAGCAGTTCTTC. This encodes CSASRTGADEQFF.

The table lists this clonotype with a few counts. The chain couples TRBV11-3 to TRBJ2-3; a possible D gene is TRBD1 (6 bases). V was trimmed by 2 bases and J by 2 bases, leaving 14 bases between them. This CDR3 has 16 residues. Germline V gene data show CDR1 as SGHNT and CDR2 as YENEEA. The CDR3 here is CASSLRGGPYTDTQYF. CDR3 coding DNA: TGTGCCAGCAGCTTAAGAGGGGGACCGTACACAGATACGCAGTATTTT.

The sample holds a few counts of this clonotype. V is TRBV11-2 and J is TRBJ2-5, with 9 bases that match TRBD2. Germline loops: CDR1 SGHAT, CDR2 FQNNGV. The CDR3 runs to 18 residues. V lost 1 base and J lost 3; bases outside the gene matches: 12. For the CDR3, the DNA is TGTGCCAGCAGCTTAGGGATGGTGCTAGCGGGAAAGGAAGAGACCCAGTACTTC. This gives the protein CASSLGMVLAGKEETQYF.

This clonotype showed up many times. The chain carries TRBV7-6 and TRBJ2-3, with 7 nucleotides matching TRBD2. CDR1 is SGHVS, CDR2 FNYEAQ, per germline. CDR3 length: 16 residues. V shed 5 bases and J 5 bases; nucleotides not matched to a gene: 13. CDR3 region: CASSARAAGEVDTQYF. The CDR3 nucleotides are TGTGCCAGCAGCGCCCGAGCTGCGGGAGAGGTAGATACGCAGTATTTT.

The rearrangement uses TRBV28 and TRBJ1-4; weak D call: TRBD1 (5 bases). The germline V and J ends were trimmed by 10 bases and 12 bases, with 12 bases remaining between them. Germline V gives CDR1 MDHEN, CDR2 SYDVKM. The CDR3 runs to 10 residues. CDR3: CATRMGELFF. The DNA for the CDR3 is TGTGCCACAAGAATGGGGGAACTGTTTTTT.

This chain joins TRBV5-1 and TRBJ2-3, with unresolved D. V shed 1 base and J shed 4 bases, with 10 bases lying between them. The germline V gene encodes CDR1 SGHRS and CDR2 YFSETQ. This CDR3 is built from 14 residues. In nucleotides, the CDR3 is TGCGCCAGCAGCTTGTGGGCTGGGTCAGATACGCAGTATTTT. The encoded protein is CASSLWAGSDTQYF.

The chain employs TRBV29-1 and TRBJ2-7; 7 bases agree with TRBD1. The CDR3 is 15 amino acids. The germline CDR1 and CDR2 sequences are SQVTM and ANQGSEA. V was clipped by 0 bases and J by 7 bases; unmatched bases: 12. CDR3 protein: CSVEDPWGQTGEQYF. In nucleotides, the CDR3 is TGCAGCGTTGAAGATCCTTGGGGACAGACGGGAGAGCAGTACTTC.

The count of this clonotype is one. The gene calls are TRBV6-1 and TRBJ1-5, with D uncertain. The V gene lost 5 bases and the J gene lost 1 base, with 9 bases spanning the gap. Per the germline V gene, CDR1 is MNHNS and CDR2 is SASEGT. The CDR3 runs to 14 residues. CDR3 amino acids: CASSIGGSNQPQHF. CDR3 bases: TGTGCCAGCAGTATCGGTGGGAGCAATCAGCCCCAGCATTTT.

V and J are TRBV6-5 and TRBJ2-3; 7 nucleotides match TRBD1. The CDR3 has 16 amino acids. V shed 4 bases and J 1 base; nucleotides not matched to a gene: 8. Per germline, CDR1 MNHEY and CDR2 SVGAGI. CDR3 DNA sequence: TGTGCCAGCAGTTCAAAACAGGGGATTGGCACAGATACGCAGTATTTT. Protein: CASSSKQGIGTDTQYF.

The chain has TRBV7-2 and TRBJ2-3; D ambiguous. V dropped 1 base and J dropped 4 bases, with 9 bases sitting between them. Germline V CDR1 and CDR2: SGHTA, FQGNSA. The CDR3 is 14 amino acids. CDR3 nucleotides: TGTGCCAGCAGCTTAGGGCTGCATGCAGATACGCAGTATTTT. Protein product: CASSLGLHADTQYF.

The gene calls are TRBV5-5 and TRBJ2-2, with TRBD1 as a possible D gene (5 bases). The CDR3 loop spans 15 amino acids. CDR1 and CDR2 (germline): SGHKS, YYEKEE (reference sequence). The V end was cut by 4 bases, the J end by 5 bases, with 15 bases between. The CDR3 here is CASSHGDRITGELFF. CDR3 coding DNA: TGTGCCAGCAGCCATGGTGACAGAATAACCGGGGAGCTGTTTTTT.

This clonotype was counted a few times. The V call is TRBV20-1, the J call TRBJ2-7; D may be TRBD2 (5 bases). CDR1 DFQATT and CDR2 SNEGSKA come from the germline V gene (reference sequence). V lost 7 bases, J lost 5 bases, and 15 bases lay in between. The CDR3 totals 12 residues. The CDR3 bases are TGCAGTGTACCACGGGGAATGGACGAGCAGTACTTC. Amino acid sequence: CSVPRGMDEQYF.

The gene calls are TRBV20-1 and TRBJ2-3; TRBD2 might be the D (6 bases). CDR1 DFQATT and CDR2 SNEGSKA come from the germline V gene (reference sequence). Trimming pared 3 bases from V and 1 base from J, leaving 17 bases between. The length of the CDR3 is 16 residues. The CDR3 here is CSASGLPRSGTDTQYF. In nucleotides, the CDR3 is TGCAGTGCTAGTGGACTACCCCGGTCTGGCACAGATACGCAGTATTTT.

This clonotype was picked up a small number of times. The chain couples TRBV7-2 to TRBJ2-7; 7 positions agree with TRBD1. The CDR3 is made up of 13 amino acids. Trimming removed 4 bases from V and 3 bases from J; junction bases left unmatched: 3. Germline V CDR1 and CDR2: SGHTA, FQGNSA. The DNA for the CDR3 is TGTGCCAGCAGCTACGGGACAGACTACGAGCAGTACTTC. This codes for CASSYGTDYEQYF.

This clonotype showed up just a few times. This sequence joins TRBV11-2 and TRBJ1-1; D perhaps matches TRBD1 (5 bases). V was clipped by 5 bases and J by 7 bases, with 23 bases between them. The CDR3 is 16 amino acids. Germline CDR1 SGHAT, CDR2 FQNNGV. The CDR3, as DNA: TGTGCCAGCAGCCCCTACGCAGGGACCCAGACCTTTGAAGCTTTCTTT. It translates to CASSPYAGTQTFEAFF.

The J gene is TRBJ2-1, the V gene TRBV10-3; TRBD2 aligns across 8 bases. This CDR3 contains 17 residues. The germline V gene encodes CDR1 ENHRY and CDR2 SYGVKD. Trimming removed 0 bases from V and 2 bases from J; junction bases left unmatched: 6. CDR3 nucleotides: TGTGCCATCAGTGAGTCCGTGGGTAGCGGGGCCTACAATGAGCAGTTCTTC. Translation: CAISESVGSGAYNEQFF.

The chain recombines TRBV27 with TRBJ2-5, with a tentative D call TRBD2 (7 bases). The CDR3 is made up of 15 amino acids. Trimming removed 2 bases at V and 1 base at J, with 11 bases between. Germline CDR1 reads MNHEY; CDR2 reads SMNVEV (reference sequence). The CDR3 DNA reads TGTGCCAGCAGTTTACCTCGGGGGGCCCAAGAGACCCAGTACTTC. Its translation: CASSLPRGAQETQYF.

The chain combines TRBV12-3 or TRBV12-4 with TRBJ2-7; 15 nucleotides align to TRBD2. CDR3 size: 16 residues. The V segment lost 5 bases and the J segment 4 bases; nucleotides outside the gene matches: 6. CDR3 loop: CASSPGTSGRRYEQYF. The CDR3 DNA follows: TGTGCCAGCAGTCCAGGGACTAGCGGGAGGAGGTACGAGCAGTACTTC.

The rearrangement joins TRBV20-1 to TRBJ2-5; TRBD2 agrees at 7 bases. This CDR3 is built from 14 residues. Germline values: CDR1 DFQATT, CDR2 SNEGSKA (reference sequence). With V trimmed by 0 bases and J by 5 bases, 6 bases remained unmatched. The CDR3 spells CSARDWLAVETQYF. As DNA, the CDR3 is TGCAGTGCTAGAGATTGGCTAGCGGTGGAGACCCAGTACTTC.

The chain uses TRBV5-1 and TRBJ2-1, with a possible D match to TRBD1 (6 bases). Germline loops: CDR1 SGHRS, CDR2 YFSETQ. The CDR3 is 15 amino acids. Deletions cut 4 bases from V and 7 bases from J, with 18 bases between. This CDR3 reads CASSGASGVGNEQFF. Here the CDR3 DNA reads TGCGCCAGCAGCGGCGCCTCAGGGGTGGGAAATGAGCAGTTCTTC.

V gene TRBV12-3 or TRBV12-4 combines with J gene TRBJ2-5; unclear D gene. There are 14 residues in the CDR3. Trimming stripped 5 bases from V and 1 base from J, with 11 bases between. CDR3 loop: CASSTWTVQETQYF. The CDR3 nucleotides read TGTGCCAGCAGTACTTGGACGGTCCAAGAGACCCAGTACTTC.

This clonotype was seen a handful of times. The V gene is TRBV6-2 or TRBV6-3, the J gene TRBJ2-1, with D possibly matching TRBD2 (6 bases). V dropped 2 bases and J dropped 11 bases, with 16 bases sitting between them. This CDR3 region has 14 residues. CDR1 is MNHEY and CDR2 is SVGEGT in the germline V gene. The DNA of the CDR3 is TGTGCCAGCAGTTACGCTAGCGAGGACGGAAAGCAGTTCTTC. This translates into CASSYASEDGKQFF.

V is TRBV7-2 and J is TRBJ1-6; TRBD1 matches at 7 bases. The CDR3 extends over 13 amino acids. J lost 13 bases, V lost 4 bases, and 7 bases had no gene match. Germline CDR1 reads SGHTA; CDR2 reads FQGNSA. The CDR3 DNA follows: TGTGCCAGCAGCTCTGACGAGGGGGCCCCCCTCCACTTT. This codes for CASSSDEGAPLHF.

The chain joins TRBV7-9 to TRBJ2-7; 7 bases fit TRBD1. CDR3 length: 15 amino acids. Germline assignment: CDR1 SEHNR and CDR2 FQNEAQ (reference sequence). The V segment lost 3 bases and the J segment 6 bases; nucleotides outside the gene matches: 11. The CDR3 spells CASSFPGQNQGEQYF. In nucleotides, the CDR3 is TGTGCCAGCAGCTTCCCGGGACAGAATCAAGGCGAGCAGTACTTC.

V gene TRBV30 combines with J gene TRBJ2-3, with D uncertain. Looked up from germline, CDR1 is GTSNPN and CDR2 is SVGIG (reference sequence). The V end lost 3 bases, the J end lost 4 bases, and 5 bases lay between the germline ends. The CDR3 consists of 11 residues. Written as DNA, the CDR3 is TGTGCCTGGAGATTCTCAGATACGCAGTATTTT. Its protein product is CAWRFSDTQYF. The full variable domain, in which reference TRBV30 and TRBJ2-3 provide the parts outside the CDR3, is SQTIHQWPATLVQPVGSPLSLECTVEGTSNPNLYWYRQAAGRGLQLLFYSVGIGQISSEVPQNLSASRPQDRQFILSSKKLLLSDSGFYLCAWRFSDTQYFGPGTRLTVL.

CDR3 sequence (DNA): TGTGCCAGCAGGGACAGACCCTCTGGGGCCAACGTCCTGACTTTC. It specifies CASRDRPSGANVLTF. J is TRBJ2-6 and V is TRBV6-1; D is perhaps TRBD1 (6 bases). The length of the CDR3 is 15 residues. V lost 6 bases and J 0 bases, leaving 9 bases between the germline ends. Germline CDR1 MNHNS, CDR2 SASEGT.

This clonotype was found a few times. This chain joins TRBV12-3 or TRBV12-4 and TRBJ2-1; D gene ambiguous. V shed 5 bases and J shed 0 bases, with 11 bases lying between them. This CDR3 is 15 amino acids long. The CDR3 protein is CASSRKAISYNEQFF. Here the CDR3 DNA reads TGTGCCAGCAGTCGTAAGGCCATCTCCTACAATGAGCAGTTCTTC.

This chain connects TRBV12-3 or TRBV12-4 to TRBJ2-3; D uncertain. The germline V and J ends were trimmed by 3 bases and 6 bases, with 13 bases remaining between them. The CDR3 has 14 amino acids. CDR3 bases: TGTGCCAGCAGTTTCCTCCTAGAGTCCGATACGCAGTATTTT. It specifies CASSFLLESDTQYF.

Comment on this clonotype: Germline and junction disagree at one end, which may indicate a read error. This chain links TRBV18 with TRBJ2-7, with TRBD1 as a possible D gene (6 bases). CDR1 and CDR2 from the germline V gene are KGHSH and LQKENI. CDR3 length: 13 amino acids. The CDR3 spells CGSSPGAQYEQYF. The DNA of the CDR3 is TGTGGCAGCTCACCAGGGGCACAGTACGAGCAGTACTTC.